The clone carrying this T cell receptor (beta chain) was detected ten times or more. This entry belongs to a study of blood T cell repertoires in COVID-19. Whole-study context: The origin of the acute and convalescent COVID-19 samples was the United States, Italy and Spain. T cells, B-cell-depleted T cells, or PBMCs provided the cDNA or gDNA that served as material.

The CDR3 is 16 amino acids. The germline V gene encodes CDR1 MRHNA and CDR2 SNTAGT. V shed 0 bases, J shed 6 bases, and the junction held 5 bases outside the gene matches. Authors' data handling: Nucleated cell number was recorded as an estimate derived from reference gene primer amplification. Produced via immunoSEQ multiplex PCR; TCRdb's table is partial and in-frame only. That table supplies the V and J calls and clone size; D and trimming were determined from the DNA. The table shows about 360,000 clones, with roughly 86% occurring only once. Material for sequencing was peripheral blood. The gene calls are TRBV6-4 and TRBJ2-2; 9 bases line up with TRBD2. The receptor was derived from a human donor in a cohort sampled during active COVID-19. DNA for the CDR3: TGTGCCAGCAGTGACTCTGGCGGGGGGGCCGCCGGGGAGCTGTTTTTT. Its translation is CASSDSGGGAAGELFF.